The clone carrying this T cell receptor (beta chain) is classed as medium-sized. Antigen: not known. This same CDR3 is encoded by further DNA sequences in the sample. The method was immunoSEQ multiplex PCR; TCRdb's version includes in-frame clones alone and lacks a portion of them. The sample shows 450,000 or so clones, 75% to 80% of them seen only once. The unsorted samples had tens of millions of PBMCs used for genomic DNA. This record belongs to a study of shared clonotypes between healthy human individuals. Broader study findings: Clonotype sharing across donors was expected to vary with sequencing depth. The study sampled only blood, and tissue repertoires likely differ. Represented genetic and exposure-history diversity was restricted by having few donors.

The CDR3 totals 15 residues. Trimming left V 4 bases short and J 5 bases short, with 17 bases between. The germline V gene has CDR1 LGHNA and CDR2 YNFKEQ. Input material: PBMCs. This TCR was recovered from a middle-aged woman in good health. Some clones in this sample may be carry-over from other donors' samples. This chain uses TRBV4-2 with TRBJ1-1; tentative D call: TRBD1 (5 bases). CDR3: CASSLDRAGLTEAFF. The CDR3 DNA reads TGTGCCAGCAGCCTAGATCGGGCAGGGTTAACTGAAGCTTTCTTT.